This entry is about one T cell receptor (beta chain). This sample is part of a study of Ad26.COV2.S vaccination and SARS-CoV-2 variants. The treatment is: about 20 received Ad26.COV2.S at low or high dose, single or two shots; roughly five received placebo; per-sample allocation not given. Repertoires come from day 63 after the first vaccine or placebo injection. The germline V gene has CDR1 MNHNY and CDR2 SVGAGI (reference sequence). The CDR3 is 15 amino acids. Trimming removed 7 bases at V and 1 base at J, with 16 bases between. Using immunoSEQ multiplex PCR, the repertoire was profiled, and TCRdb retains in-frame clones only, with some absent. The table lists about 480,000 clones, around nine tenths of them singletons.

The source is a person aged 18-60 years who received the Ad26.COV2.S COVID-19 vaccine or a placebo. Sequences were derived from peripheral blood, sampled in a trial of Ad26.COV2.S vaccine versus placebo. The V call is TRBV6-6, the J call TRBJ1-2; D perhaps matches TRBD1 (6 bases). In DNA form, the CDR3 reads TGTGCCAGCACCGAGACAGGACCTCGTAACTATGGCTACACCTTC. It encodes CASTETGPRNYGYTF.